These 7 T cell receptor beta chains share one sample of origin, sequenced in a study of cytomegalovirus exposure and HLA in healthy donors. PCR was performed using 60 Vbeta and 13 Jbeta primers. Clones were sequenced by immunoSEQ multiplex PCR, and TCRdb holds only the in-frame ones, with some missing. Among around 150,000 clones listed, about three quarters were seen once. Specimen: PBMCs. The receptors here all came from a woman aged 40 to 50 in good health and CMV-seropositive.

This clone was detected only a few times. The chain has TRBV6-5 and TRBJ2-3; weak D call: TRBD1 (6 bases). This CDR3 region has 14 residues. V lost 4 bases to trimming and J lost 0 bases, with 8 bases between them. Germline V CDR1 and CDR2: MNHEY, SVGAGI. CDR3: CASSWTASTDTQYF. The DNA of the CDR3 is TGTGCCAGCAGTTGGACAGCTAGCACAGATACGCAGTATTTT.

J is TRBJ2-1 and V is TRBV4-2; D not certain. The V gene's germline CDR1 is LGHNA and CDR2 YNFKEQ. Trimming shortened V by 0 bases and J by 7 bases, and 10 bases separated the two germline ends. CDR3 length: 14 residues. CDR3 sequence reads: CASSQEPGLNEQFF. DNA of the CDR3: TGTGCCAGCAGCCAAGAGCCGGGTTTAAATGAGCAGTTCTTC.

CDR3 amino acids: CATREGLAGGPGVDTQYF. For the CDR3, the DNA is TGTGCCACCAGAGAGGGGCTAGCGGGGGGGCCTGGGGTAGATACGCAGTATTTT. The chain employs TRBV15 and TRBJ2-3, with 12 bases identical to TRBD2. J gave up 5 bases and V 6 bases, and 15 bases lay outside the gene matches. The CDR3 is 18 residues long. The germline V gene encodes CDR1 LNHNV and CDR2 YYDKDF (reference sequence).

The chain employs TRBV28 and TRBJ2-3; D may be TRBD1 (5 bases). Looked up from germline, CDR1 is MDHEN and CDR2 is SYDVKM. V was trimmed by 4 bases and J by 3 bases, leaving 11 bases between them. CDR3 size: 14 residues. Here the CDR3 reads CASSSGSSTDTQYF. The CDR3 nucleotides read TGTGCCAGCAGTTCAGGGTCATCTACAGATACGCAGTATTTT. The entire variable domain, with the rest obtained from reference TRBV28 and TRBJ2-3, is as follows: DVKVTQSSRYLVKRTGEKVFLECVQDMDHENMFWYRQDPGLGLRLIYFSYDVKMKEKGDIPEGYSVSREKKERFSLILESASTNQTSMYLCASSSGSSTDTQYFGPGTRLTVL.

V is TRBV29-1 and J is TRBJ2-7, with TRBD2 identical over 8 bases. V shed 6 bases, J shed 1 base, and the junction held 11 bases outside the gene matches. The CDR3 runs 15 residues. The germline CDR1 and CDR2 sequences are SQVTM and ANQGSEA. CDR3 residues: CSVGVAGRGSYEQYF. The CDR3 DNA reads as TGCAGCGTGGGGGTAGCGGGGAGGGGTTCCTACGAGCAGTACTTC.

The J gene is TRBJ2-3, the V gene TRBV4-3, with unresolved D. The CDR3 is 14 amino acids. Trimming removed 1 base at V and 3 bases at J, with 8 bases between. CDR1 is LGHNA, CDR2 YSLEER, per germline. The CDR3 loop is CASSQVFATDTQYF. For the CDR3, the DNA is TGCGCCAGCAGCCAAGTATTCGCGACAGATACGCAGTATTTT.

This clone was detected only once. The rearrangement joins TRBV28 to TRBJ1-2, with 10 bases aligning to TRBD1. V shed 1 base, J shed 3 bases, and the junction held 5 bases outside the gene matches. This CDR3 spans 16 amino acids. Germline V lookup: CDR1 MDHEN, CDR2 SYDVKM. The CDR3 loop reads CASSLLGTGADYGYTF. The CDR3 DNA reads TGTGCCAGCAGTTTATTAGGGACAGGGGCTGACTATGGCTACACCTTC.